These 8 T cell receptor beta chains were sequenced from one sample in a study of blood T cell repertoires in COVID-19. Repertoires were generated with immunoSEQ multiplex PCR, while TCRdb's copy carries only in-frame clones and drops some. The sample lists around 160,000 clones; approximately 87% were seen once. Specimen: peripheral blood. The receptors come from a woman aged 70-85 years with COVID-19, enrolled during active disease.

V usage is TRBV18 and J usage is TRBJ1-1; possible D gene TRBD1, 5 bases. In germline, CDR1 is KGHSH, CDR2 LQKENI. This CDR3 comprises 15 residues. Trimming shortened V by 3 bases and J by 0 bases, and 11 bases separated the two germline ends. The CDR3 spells CASSPRGTLNTEAFF. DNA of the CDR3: TGTGCCAGCTCACCGAGAGGGACTTTGAACACTGAAGCTTTCTTT.

CDR3 region: CASSPRTGGDQPQHF. CDR3 sequence (DNA): TGTGCCAGCAGCCCGCGGACAGGGGGCGATCAGCCCCAGCATTTT. The chain links TRBV7-9 to TRBJ1-5; 11 bases match TRBD1. Per germline, CDR1 SEHNR and CDR2 FQNEAQ (reference sequence). Trimming at V came to 5 bases and at J to 5 bases, leaving 5 bases not matched to a gene. The CDR3 consists of 15 residues.

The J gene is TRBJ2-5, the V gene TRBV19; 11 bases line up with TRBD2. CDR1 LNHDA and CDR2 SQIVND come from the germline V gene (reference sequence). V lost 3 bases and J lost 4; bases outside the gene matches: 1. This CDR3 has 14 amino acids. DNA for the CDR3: TGTGCCAGTAGTATTAGCGGGGGGGCAGAGACCCAGTACTTC. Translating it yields CASSISGGAETQYF.

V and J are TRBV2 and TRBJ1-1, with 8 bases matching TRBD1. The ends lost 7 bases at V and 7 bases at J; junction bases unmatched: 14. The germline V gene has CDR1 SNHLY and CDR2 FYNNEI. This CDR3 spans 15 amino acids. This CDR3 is CASIVLQGDGGEAFF. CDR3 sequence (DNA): TGTGCCAGCATAGTCTTACAGGGGGATGGAGGTGAAGCTTTCTTT.

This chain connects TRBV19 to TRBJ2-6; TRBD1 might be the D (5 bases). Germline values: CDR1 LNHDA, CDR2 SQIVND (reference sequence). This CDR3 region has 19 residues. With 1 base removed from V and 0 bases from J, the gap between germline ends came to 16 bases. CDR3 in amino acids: CASSIGVARDPSGANVLTF. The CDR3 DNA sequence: TGTGCCAGTAGTATAGGGGTGGCCAGGGATCCCTCTGGGGCCAACGTCCTGACTTTC.

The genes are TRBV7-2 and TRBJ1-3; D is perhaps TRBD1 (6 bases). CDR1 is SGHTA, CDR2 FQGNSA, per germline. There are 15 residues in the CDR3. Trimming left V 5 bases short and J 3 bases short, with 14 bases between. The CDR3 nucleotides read TGTGCCAGCAGCCTGAGTCAAGGGGGTGGAAACACCATATATTTT. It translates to CASSLSQGGGNTIYF.

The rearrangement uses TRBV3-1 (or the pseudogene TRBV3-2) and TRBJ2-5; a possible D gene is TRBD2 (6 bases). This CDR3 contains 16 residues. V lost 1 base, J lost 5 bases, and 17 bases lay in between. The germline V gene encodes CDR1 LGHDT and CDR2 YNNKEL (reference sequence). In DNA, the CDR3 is TGTGCCAGCAGCCAAGGGGACTGGGTCGGGCACGAGACCCAGTACTTC. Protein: CASSQGDWVGHETQYF.

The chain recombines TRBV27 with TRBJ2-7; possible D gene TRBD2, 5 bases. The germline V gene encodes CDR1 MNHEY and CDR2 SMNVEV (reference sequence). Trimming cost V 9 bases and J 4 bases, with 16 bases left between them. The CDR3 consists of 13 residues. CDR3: CARGPASGYEQYF. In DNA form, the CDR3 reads TGTGCCAGAGGGCCGGCTTCGGGGTACGAGCAGTACTTC.